This T cell receptor (beta chain) derives from a study of identical twins. Through template switching, a universal primer site was introduced, and the cDNA contained unique molecular identifiers. TCRdb fed the 5' RACE reads into MiXCR, producing one record per CDR3 protein. The sample shows around 490,000 distinct CDR3 sequences, approximately 14% of them seen only once. In its sample, this clonotype was seen many times. Germline V gene lookup returns CDR1 SGHRS and CDR2 YFSETQ. Trimming took off 4 bases at V and 0 bases at J, with 19 bases between the two ends. This CDR3 contains 17 residues. These data are also associated with another study on yellow fever vaccine responses in identical twins.

The chain recombines TRBV5-1 with TRBJ1-1; D not resolved. This receptor was identified in a woman between 18 and 30 years old in good health. Sequenced material: CD4+ T cells sorted from blood. CDR3 bases: TGCGCCAGCAGCCCTGGAGTTTCTTCTTTCGTGAACACTGAAGCTTTCTTT. It encodes CASSPGVSSFVNTEAFF.